This T cell receptor (beta chain) came from a study of cytomegalovirus exposure and HLA in healthy donors. This clone has only a few counts. PCR primers comprised 60 Vbeta and 13 Jbeta primers. Sequencing used immunoSEQ multiplex PCR; TCRdb keeps in-frame clones, though not all of them. The table has fewer than 120,000 clones, around 87% seen once. CDR1 and CDR2 from the germline V gene are SGHTA and FQGNSA. The CDR3 consists of 13 residues. Germline trimming cut 5 bases from V and 7 bases from J; bases unmatched to any gene: 7. The chain uses TRBV7-2 and TRBJ2-5; 7 bases fit TRBD2. Sequencing used PBMCs. The TCR sequence derives from a middle-aged man in good health and CMV-seronegative. The CDR3 DNA reads TGTGCCAGCAGCCCGGACGGGGGGACGACCCAGTACTTC. Its protein product is CASSPDGGTTQYF.